Each of the 9 T cell receptor beta chains below was sequenced from the same sample in a study of T cell repertoires in cytomegalovirus infection. Their recognized antigens are unknown. TCRdb recomputed calls from the reads with MiXCR, one row per CDR3 protein. The table shows 310,000 or so distinct CDR3 sequences, with around 25% occurring only once. Sequencing was performed on cultured PBMCs, taken from culture after CMV antigen stimulation. The receptors shown here come from a human donor in good health (CMV status not recorded). Some clones in this sample may be carry-over from other donors' samples.

The CDR3 loop is CASSEALWAGRGEQFF. The CDR3 DNA reads as TGTGCCAGCAGTGAAGCGCTCTGGGCAGGGAGAGGTGAGCAGTTCTTC. V gene TRBV2 combines with J gene TRBJ2-1; D possibly matches TRBD1 or TRBD2 (5 bases each). V was cut by 0 bases and J by 9 bases, with 18 bases left in between. The length of the CDR3 is 16 residues. Germline CDR1 reads SNHLY; CDR2 reads FYNNEI.

This clonotype has a single count. This chain uses TRBV20-1 with TRBJ1-2, with 7 bases identical to TRBD1. CDR1 and CDR2 from the germline V gene are DFQATT and SNEGSKA (reference sequence). The CDR3 has 16 amino acids. V was clipped by 0 bases and J by 4 bases; unmatched bases: 11. The CDR3 bases are TGCAGTGCTAGAGATCCCTCGTCGGACAGGTTCTATGGCTACACCTTC. Protein product: CSARDPSSDRFYGYTF.

CDR3 sequence: CASSQGASGGSEQFF. The CDR3 DNA reads as TGCGCCAGCAGCCAAGGGGCTAGCGGGGGTAGTGAGCAGTTCTTC. The V and J genes are TRBV4-3 and TRBJ2-1; 10 bases align to TRBD2. Germline V gene lookup returns CDR1 LGHNA and CDR2 YSLEER. The CDR3 consists of 15 residues. V trimming: 1 base; J trimming: 9 bases; junction bases outside the gene matches: 6.

This clonotype was observed at least ten times. The V gene is TRBV28, the J gene TRBJ2-4; 7 bases align to TRBD1. From germline, CDR1 is MDHEN and CDR2 SYDVKM. V shed 3 bases, J shed 0 bases, and the junction held 5 bases outside the gene matches. The CDR3 covers 16 residues. CDR3 DNA sequence: TGTGCCAGCAGTTTTAGGGACAGTCTAGCCAAAAACATTCAGTACTTC. Its protein product is CASSFRDSLAKNIQYF. Full variable domain (outside the CDR3, taken from reference TRBV28 and TRBJ2-4): DVKVTQSSRYLVKRTGEKVFLECVQDMDHENMFWYRQDPGLGLRLIYFSYDVKMKEKGDIPEGYSVSREKKERFSLILESASTNQTSMYLCASSFRDSLAKNIQYFGAGTRLSVL.

Worth noting for this clonotype: A much larger clone differs from this one at a single base, so this may be a read error. The genes are TRBV7-2 and TRBJ2-3; a weak D match, TRBD2 (5 bases). Per the germline V gene, CDR1 is SGHTA and CDR2 is FQGNSA. V lost 5 bases and J lost 4, with 7 bases in between. This CDR3 spans 12 amino acids. CDR3 sequence reads: CASSDYADTQYF. In nucleotides, the CDR3 is TGTGCCAGCAGCGACTACGCAGATACGCAGTATTTT.

The chain recombines TRBV7-9 with TRBJ1-2, with 8 positions matching TRBD1. The CDR3 consists of 13 residues. The junction had 4 bases not matched to a gene; V was cut back by 4 bases and J by 6 bases. Germline CDR1 reads SEHNR; CDR2 reads FQNEAQ (reference sequence). CDR3 in amino acids: CASSSDRGDGYTF. DNA for the CDR3: TGTGCCAGCAGCTCTGACAGGGGAGATGGCTACACCTTC.

This clonotype has only a few counts. The chain joins TRBV18 to TRBJ2-6; D not resolved. The germline V and J ends were trimmed by 3 bases and 2 bases, with 11 bases remaining between them. CDR1 is KGHSH, CDR2 LQKENI, per germline. This CDR3 has 16 amino acids. The CDR3 is CASSPTPPAGANVLTF. The CDR3 nucleotides read TGTGCCAGCTCACCTACGCCGCCGGCTGGGGCCAACGTCCTGACTTTC.

This clonotype was detected many times. The chain uses TRBV7-2 and TRBJ2-5; TRBD1 might be the D (6 bases). V lost 1 base, J lost 5 bases, and 11 bases lay in between. CDR3 size: 14 residues. Looked up from germline, CDR1 is SGHTA and CDR2 is FQGNSA. The CDR3 nucleotides are TGTGCCAGCAGCTTAGATGGGGGCTGGGAGACCCAGTACTTC. This codes for CASSLDGGWETQYF.

This clonotype was seen only a few times. The chain combines TRBV6-2 or TRBV6-3 with TRBJ2-2; 9 nucleotides match TRBD2. The CDR3 consists of 16 residues. CDR1 is MNHEY, CDR2 SVGEGT, per germline. The J segment lost 1 base and the V segment lost 7 bases, leaving 7 bases of the junction unmatched. This chain's CDR3 is CASTTLAGLNTGELFF. CDR3 coding DNA: TGTGCCAGCACTACCCTAGCGGGACTGAACACCGGGGAGCTGTTTTTT.